The 28 T cell receptor beta chains below were found in one sample sequenced in a study of blood T cell repertoires in COVID-19. The repertoire was sequenced with immunoSEQ multiplex PCR; TCRdb's copy has only in-frame clones and lacks some. The repertoire includes about 220,000 clones, 86% of them detected once, and about 4% sits in the top ten. Material for sequencing was PBMCs or T cells enriched from blood (not recorded which). The receptors were gathered from a woman aged 40 to 50 with acute COVID-19.

The V and J genes are TRBV4-1 and TRBJ2-2; D is perhaps TRBD1 (5 bases). Trimming pared 1 base from V and 1 base from J, leaving 13 bases between. Germline V gene lookup returns CDR1 MGHRA and CDR2 YSYEKL. The CDR3 extends over 17 amino acids. The CDR3 sequence is CASSQVVARGNTGELFF. The DNA of the CDR3 is TGCGCCAGCAGCCAAGTAGTGGCAAGGGGGAACACCGGGGAGCTGTTTTTT.

Written as DNA, the CDR3 is TGCGCCAGCAGCCAAGATCTGAGCAGGCCCTACACCTTC. This gives the protein CASSQDLSRPYTF. The chain carries TRBV4-3 and TRBJ1-2; D gene unclear. V lost 0 bases and J 10 bases, leaving 12 bases between the germline ends. Germline V gene data show CDR1 as LGHNA and CDR2 as YSLEER. The CDR3 is made up of 13 amino acids.

V gene TRBV7-6 combines with J gene TRBJ2-1; D not resolved. Germline CDR1 SGHVS, CDR2 FNYEAQ. V was cut by 8 bases and J by 6 bases, with 20 bases left in between. This CDR3 contains 15 residues. The CDR3: CASCRGRGTVNEQFF. In DNA form, the CDR3 reads TGTGCCAGCTGCCGCGGTCGTGGTACGGTCAATGAGCAGTTCTTC.

This clone was seen only once. Other DNA sequences of this sample code for an identical CDR3. The chain employs TRBV18 and TRBJ1-1; possible D gene TRBD1, 5 bases. Germline CDR1 KGHSH, CDR2 LQKENI. This CDR3 has 13 residues. The V end lost 3 bases, the J end lost 0 bases, and 5 bases lay between the germline ends. In nucleotides, the CDR3 is TGTGCCAGCTCACCGGGGCTGAACACTGAAGCTTTCTTT. It codes for CASSPGLNTEAFF.

This sequence joins TRBV24-1 and TRBJ1-2; D is uncertain. Trimming left V 5 bases short and J 4 bases short, with 4 bases between. CDR1 KGHDR and CDR2 SFDVKD come from the germline V gene. The CDR3 length is 11 residues. CDR3 protein: CATSGAYGYTF. DNA of the CDR3: TGTGCCACCAGTGGCGCCTATGGCTACACCTTC.

The chain couples TRBV7-2 to TRBJ1-4; D not resolved. Trimming took off 6 bases at V and 8 bases at J, with 19 bases between the two ends. There are 15 residues in the CDR3. Per germline, CDR1 SGHTA and CDR2 FQGNSA. DNA for the CDR3: TGTGCCAGCAGAAAAGAGGAAGGCCATTGGGAAAAACTGTTTTTT. Translated, it gives CASRKEEGHWEKLFF.

The chain is built from TRBV7-6 and TRBJ1-1; TRBD1 is a possible D gene (6 bases). The germline V gene encodes CDR1 SGHVS and CDR2 FNYEAQ. The CDR3 is 13 residues long. V lost 5 bases, J lost 10 bases, and 17 bases lay in between. The CDR3 DNA reads as TGTGCCAGCAGCCGCACCCCAGGGGTGATAGCTTTCTTT. Amino acid sequence: CASSRTPGVIAFF.

The chain couples TRBV12-5 to TRBJ1-1; D not resolved. Between the trimmed V and J ends, which lost 4 bases and 8 bases, there was a span of 14 bases. The germline V gene has CDR1 LGHNT and CDR2 FRNRAP. This CDR3 is built from 13 residues. The CDR3, as DNA: TGTGCTAGTGGTTACCAAACGCCGGTGGAAGCTTTCTTT. Encoded protein: CASGYQTPVEAFF. Variable domain in full (rest from reference TRBV12-5 and TRBJ1-1): DARVTQTPRHKVTEMGQEVTMRCQPILGHNTVFWYRQTMMQGLELLAYFRNRAPLDDSGMPKDRFSAEMPDATLATLKIQPSEPRDSAVYFCASGYQTPVEAFFGQGTRLTVV.

V gene TRBV2 combines with J gene TRBJ2-2, with TRBD2 matching over 12 bases. Germline V gene sequence: CDR1 SNHLY, CDR2 FYNNEI. Trimming removed 6 bases from V and 6 bases from J; junction bases left unmatched: 8. The CDR3 is 16 amino acids. The CDR3: CASREFLAGGPGELFF. The CDR3 DNA reads as TGTGCCAGCAGAGAGTTTCTAGCGGGGGGGCCCGGGGAGCTGTTTTTT. The full variable domain, rest sourced from reference TRBV2 and TRBJ2-2, is EPEVTQTPSHQVTQMGQEVILRCVPISNHLYFYWYRQILGQKVEFLVSFYNNEISEKSEIFDDQFSVERPDGSNFTLKIRSTKLEDSAMYFCASREFLAGGPGELFFGEGSRLTVL.

The CDR3 DNA is TGTGCCAGCAGTCCGGACAGGGTGGTGTTGTACGTC. It codes for CASSPDRVVLYV. The V gene is TRBV12-3 or TRBV12-4, the J gene TRBJ2-7; 8 bases fit TRBD1. V dropped 5 bases and J dropped 12; count of bases not matched to a gene: 9. This CDR3 contains 12 residues.

The V gene is TRBV6-2 or TRBV6-3, the J gene TRBJ1-2; D not certain. CDR3 size: 14 residues. The ends were cut back, 0 bases at V and 1 base at J, with 6 bases in the middle. Germline V gene sequence: CDR1 MNHEY, CDR2 SVGEGT. The DNA for the CDR3 is TGTGCCAGCAGTTACTCTACAGATAACTATGGCTACACCTTC. This sequence encodes CASSYSTDNYGYTF.

The rearrangement links TRBV3-1 (or the pseudogene TRBV3-2) to TRBJ1-2; TRBD1 matches at 8 bases. The V gene's germline CDR1 is LGHDT and CDR2 YNNKEL (reference sequence). This CDR3 region has 18 residues. V was pared by 0 bases and J by 8 bases, with 17 bases of the junction left unmatched. The CDR3 sequence is CASSQDLPSRGRKIGYTF. The CDR3 region has the DNA TGTGCCAGCAGCCAAGATTTACCAAGCAGGGGGCGCAAGATCGGCTACACCTTC.

A single count supports this clone. The chain carries TRBV10-3 and TRBJ2-5, with D perhaps TRBD1 (5 bases). This CDR3 spans 12 amino acids. Germline CDR1 reads ENHRY; CDR2 reads SYGVKD. Between the trimmed V and J ends, which lost 3 bases and 5 bases, there was a span of 7 bases. The CDR3 sequence is CAISDRVETQYF. The CDR3, as DNA: TGTGCCATCAGTGACAGGGTGGAGACCCAGTACTTC.

V and J are TRBV5-6 and TRBJ2-1; D perhaps matches TRBD2 (5 bases). Trimming stripped 1 base from V and 2 bases from J, with 13 bases between. The CDR3 consists of 16 residues. In germline, CDR1 is SGHDT, CDR2 YYEEEE. Written as DNA, the CDR3 is TGTGCCAGCAGCTTGAGAGCGGCCTGGACCTACAATGAGCAGTTCTTC. As protein: CASSLRAAWTYNEQFF.

The chain is built from TRBV7-2 and TRBJ2-7; 7 bases match TRBD1. From germline, CDR1 is SGHTA and CDR2 FQGNSA. This CDR3 region has 15 residues. V was clipped by 0 bases and J by 0 bases; unmatched bases: 2. The CDR3 loop is CASSLARDSSYEQYV. DNA for the CDR3: TGTGCCAGCAGCTTAGCCAGGGACAGCTCCTACGAGCAGTACGTC.

The chain combines TRBV2 with TRBJ2-1, with TRBD1 identical over 10 bases. CDR1 and CDR2 (germline): SNHLY, FYNNEI. This CDR3 region has 14 residues. J gave up 8 bases and V 7 bases, and 8 bases lay outside the gene matches. CDR3 protein: CASTPGQGIYEQFF. The CDR3 DNA is TGTGCCAGCACTCCGGGACAGGGGATTTATGAGCAGTTCTTC. Looking up the rest from reference TRBV2 and TRBJ2-1 gives the full variable domain: EPEVTQTPSHQVTQMGQEVILRCVPISNHLYFYWYRQILGQKVEFLVSFYNNEISEKSEIFDDQFSVERPDGSNFTLKIRSTKLEDSAMYFCASTPGQGIYEQFFGPGTRLTVL.

This clone was recorded once. The rearrangement uses TRBV7-9 and TRBJ1-6; 7 bases fit TRBD1. Trimming cost V 1 base and J 6 bases; bases outside gene matches: 3. The V gene's germline CDR1 is SEHNR and CDR2 FQNEAQ (reference sequence). This CDR3 is built from 15 residues. The CDR3 DNA reads as TGTGCCAGCAGCTTAGGGGGGACAGTTAATTCACCCCTCCACTTT. Amino acids: CASSLGGTVNSPLHF.

The chain recombines TRBV9 with TRBJ1-5; TRBD1 agrees at 9 bases. This CDR3 region has 17 residues. V was clipped by 4 bases and J by 1 base; unmatched bases: 9. Germline V gene sequence: CDR1 SGDLS, CDR2 YYNGEE. The CDR3 loop reads CASSPRQGEGSNQPQHF. The DNA of the CDR3 is TGTGCCAGCAGCCCACGACAGGGGGAAGGGAGCAATCAGCCCCAGCATTTT.

This sequence joins TRBV25-1 and TRBJ1-2; D remains ambiguous. Looked up from germline, CDR1 is MGHDK and CDR2 is SYGVNS. There are 15 residues in the CDR3. V was clipped by 3 bases and J by 5 bases, with 16 bases between them. The chain's CDR3 is CASSDHLGSSYGYTF. The CDR3 nucleotides read TGTGCCAGCAGTGACCATCTAGGTTCGTCGTATGGCTACACCTTC.

This chain's CDR3 is CASSSGQPGDTEAFF. For the CDR3, the DNA is TGTGCCAGCAGCTCGGGACAGCCTGGGGACACTGAAGCTTTCTTT. V usage is TRBV7-9 and J usage is TRBJ1-1, with 7 bases fitting TRBD1. The CDR3 runs to 15 residues. Germline CDR1 reads SEHNR; CDR2 reads FQNEAQ (reference sequence). V was clipped by 4 bases and J by 3 bases; unmatched bases: 8.

The chain links TRBV19 to TRBJ1-1; TRBD1 might be the D (5 bases). This CDR3 is 13 amino acids long. Germline CDR1 and CDR2: LNHDA and SQIVND (reference sequence). Trimming stripped 3 bases from V and 4 bases from J, with 9 bases between. The CDR3 is CASSMGRGTEAFF. In DNA form, the CDR3 reads TGTGCCAGTAGTATGGGAAGGGGCACTGAAGCTTTCTTT.

V and J are TRBV9 and TRBJ1-2; no clear D gene. V lost 4 bases and J 4 bases, leaving 11 bases between the germline ends. The germline V gene encodes CDR1 SGDLS and CDR2 YYNGEE. The CDR3 has 13 amino acids. The CDR3 reads CASSPGSGYGYTF. The DNA of the CDR3 is TGTGCCAGCAGCCCCGGGAGCGGCTATGGCTACACCTTC.

This clone was counted between two and nine times. The CDR3 sequence: CASSGVGQVGYGYTF. The CDR3 bases are TGTGCCAGCAGCGGAGTAGGACAGGTCGGCTATGGCTACACCTTC. The genes are TRBV7-9 and TRBJ1-2; the match to TRBD1 covers 7 bases. Germline V gene data show CDR1 as SEHNR and CDR2 as FQNEAQ (reference sequence). This CDR3 spans 15 amino acids. The ends lost 5 bases at V and 4 bases at J; junction bases unmatched: 10.

The rearrangement uses TRBV2 and TRBJ1-5, with 7 bases aligning to TRBD1. Germline CDR1 reads SNHLY; CDR2 reads FYNNEI. V was clipped by 6 bases and J by 0 bases; unmatched bases: 5. The CDR3 runs to 15 residues. In nucleotides, the CDR3 is TGTGCCAGCAGCCGGGACAGCAATAGCAATCAGCCCCAGCATTTT. Amino acids: CASSRDSNSNQPQHF. The full variable domain, completed using reference TRBV2 and TRBJ1-5, is EPEVTQTPSHQVTQMGQEVILRCVPISNHLYFYWYRQILGQKVEFLVSFYNNEISEKSEIFDDQFSVERPDGSNFTLKIRSTKLEDSAMYFCASSRDSNSNQPQHFGDGTRLSIL.

This clone was counted between two and nine times. This chain joins TRBV9 and TRBJ1-1; unclear D gene. The V and J ends lost 0 bases and 0 bases respectively, with 9 bases between them. The CDR3 consists of 15 residues. Germline CDR1 is SGDLS and CDR2 is YYNGEE. CDR3 bases: TGTGCCAGCAGCGTAGCTCCGTACATGAACACTGAAGCTTTCTTT. Amino acids: CASSVAPYMNTEAFF. The complete variable domain, with remaining parts taken from reference TRBV9 and TRBJ1-1, reads DSGVTQTPKHLITATGQRVTLRCSPRSGDLSVYWYQQSLDQGLQFLIQYYNGEERAKGNILERFSAQQFPDLHSELNLSSLELGDSALYFCASSVAPYMNTEAFFGQGTRLTVV.

This sequence joins TRBV6-2 or TRBV6-3 and TRBJ1-5; D is unresolved. The germline V gene has CDR1 MNHEY and CDR2 SVGEGT. The V end lost 5 bases, the J end lost 5 bases, and 10 bases lay between the germline ends. The CDR3 consists of 13 residues. For the CDR3, the DNA is TGTGCCAGCAGTCACGCCCGGGATCAGCCCCAGCATTTT. As protein: CASSHARDQPQHF.

The chain joins TRBV18 to TRBJ1-1; D call uncertain. CDR3 length: 14 amino acids. V gave up 4 bases and J gave up 1 base, with 10 bases separating them. Germline V gene sequence: CDR1 KGHSH, CDR2 LQKENI. Written as DNA, the CDR3 is TGTGCCAGCTCACGATGGTCAGAGAACACTGAAGCTTTCTTT. Its protein product is CASSRWSENTEAFF.

The chain carries TRBV7-2 and TRBJ1-5, with 7 nucleotides matching TRBD1. V lost 1 base to trimming and J lost 2 bases; unmatched junction nucleotides: 8. CDR3 length equals 17 residues. CDR1 is SGHTA, CDR2 FQGNSA, per germline. The CDR3 region has the DNA TGTGCCAGCAGCTTAGGGTATAGGCAGGGGGGCAATCAGCCCCAGCATTTT. Protein product: CASSLGYRQGGNQPQHF.